Included here is one TCR beta chain sequence, with context. Its antigen is not identified. This specimen includes other DNA sequences encoding the same CDR3. The data derive from a study of beta chain features in type 1 diabetes. Trimming pared 0 bases from V and 2 bases from J, leaving 6 bases between. Germline CDR1 SGHNT, CDR2 YYREEE (reference sequence). This CDR3 has 15 residues. Expressed TCRB transcripts were sequenced because the entire RNA isolate underwent reverse transcription. Generated by immunoSEQ multiplex PCR, the TCRdb table keeps only in-frame clones and is missing some. The sample yields approximately 130,000 clones, about 18% seen once. Study-wide findings and caveats: Type 1 diabetes patients had TCRB CDR3s that were shorter (moderately but significantly so) in all four CD4+ subsets.

The J gene is TRBJ2-6, the V gene TRBV5-4, with a possible D match to TRBD2 (5 bases). Specimen: central memory CD4+ T cells from blood. The origin of this receptor is a man aged 18-30 years with type 1 diabetes. The CDR3 bases are TGTGCCAGCAGCTTGGCCGGGACTGGGGCCAACGTCCTGACTTTC. Its translation: CASSLAGTGANVLTF.